The 4 T cell receptor beta chains presented below share a single source sample, sequenced in a study of T cell responses to AZD1222 COVID-19 vaccine. Assay used: immunoSEQ multiplex PCR; TCRdb lists only in-frame clones, some missing. The sample gives 95,000 to 100,000 clones, about 88% of which show up once; 15% to 20% is in the top ten. Sequencing used peripheral blood, obtained on day 0 of AZD1222 vaccination. The receptor set was obtained from an adult in good health.

The chain couples TRBV6-5 to TRBJ2-7; a weak D match, TRBD2 (5 bases). This CDR3 has 13 residues. Trimming removed 10 bases at V and 3 bases at J, with 16 bases between. Germline V gene data show CDR1 as MNHEY and CDR2 as SVGAGI. Here the CDR3 reads CATRSGSLYEQYF. CDR3 in DNA: TGTGCCACCCGTTCGGGATCACTCTACGAGCAGTACTTC.

This clone was counted a few times. V usage is TRBV19 and J usage is TRBJ2-5; D uncertain. Trimming cost V 6 bases and J 5 bases, with 16 bases left between them. Looked up from germline, CDR1 is LNHDA and CDR2 is SQIVND (reference sequence). The CDR3 has 14 amino acids. CDR3: CASSTRLGRETQYF. CDR3 coding DNA: TGTGCCAGTAGCACCCGGCTCGGGCGGGAGACCCAGTACTTC.

This clone was picked up a small number of times. The V call is TRBV6-5, the J call TRBJ1-2; D gene ambiguous. This CDR3 region has 14 residues. Trimming shortened V by 6 bases and J by 1 base, and 12 bases separated the two germline ends. Per the germline V gene, CDR1 is MNHEY and CDR2 is SVGAGI. Here the CDR3 DNA reads TGTGCCAGCAGACCGTGGACCGGTAACTATGGCTACACCTTC. Translation gives CASRPWTGNYGYTF.

This clone is a singleton in its sample. CDR3 in amino acids: CASSLVLDATEAFF. CDR3 sequence (DNA): TGCGCCAGCAGCTTGGTACTGGATGCCACTGAAGCTTTCTTT. V gene TRBV5-1 combines with J gene TRBJ1-1; no definite D call. Trimming stripped 0 bases from V and 4 bases from J, with 10 bases between. The CDR3 runs to 14 residues. CDR1 SGHRS and CDR2 YFSETQ come from the germline V gene.